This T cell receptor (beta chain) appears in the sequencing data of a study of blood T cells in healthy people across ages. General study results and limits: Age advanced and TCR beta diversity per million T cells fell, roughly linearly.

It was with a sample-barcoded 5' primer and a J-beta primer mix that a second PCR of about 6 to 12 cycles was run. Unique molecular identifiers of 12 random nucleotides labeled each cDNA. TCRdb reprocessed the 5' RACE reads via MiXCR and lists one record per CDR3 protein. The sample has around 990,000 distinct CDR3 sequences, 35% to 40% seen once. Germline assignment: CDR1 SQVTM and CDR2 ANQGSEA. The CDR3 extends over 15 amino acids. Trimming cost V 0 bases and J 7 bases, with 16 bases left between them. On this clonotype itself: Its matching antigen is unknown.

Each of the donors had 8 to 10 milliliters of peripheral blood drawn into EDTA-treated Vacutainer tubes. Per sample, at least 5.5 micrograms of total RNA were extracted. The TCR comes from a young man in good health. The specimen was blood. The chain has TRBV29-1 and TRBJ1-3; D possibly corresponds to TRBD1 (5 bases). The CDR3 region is CSVEDTGTVGNTIYF. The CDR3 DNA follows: TGCAGCGTTGAAGACACCGGGACTGTTGGGAACACCATATATTTT.